The present entry profiles one TCR beta chain with its context. Antigen: not known. These data come from a study of T cell responses to AZD1222 COVID-19 vaccine. Study details: It was second doses at about 4 or about 12 weeks that were pooled. Findings of the study overall: Unmutated variant regions are reportedly the target of nearly half of TCRs that are spike-specific.

Only in-frame clones appear in the TCRdb table, and some are missing; sequencing was by immunoSEQ multiplex PCR. The data contain 150,000 to 200,000 clones, approximately 90% of them singletons. Sequencing used peripheral blood, obtained on day 0 of AZD1222 vaccination. The receptor comes from an adult in good health.

CDR3 sequence: CASKGPGGSPLHF. The CDR3, as DNA: TGTGCCAGTAAAGGTCCGGGCGGTTCACCCCTCCACTTT. The chain is built from TRBV19 and TRBJ1-6; D unclear. Germline V CDR1 and CDR2: LNHDA, SQIVND (reference sequence). Trimming removed 7 bases from V and 9 bases from J, with 13 bases in between. The CDR3 length is 13 residues.